The present T cell receptor (beta chain) was sequenced within a study of OX40 agonist ivuxolimab in advanced cancers. Some clones are missing from TCRdb's copy, which holds only in-frame ones; the method was immunoSEQ multiplex PCR. The data hold around 95,000 clones, with about 88% observed a single time. Per the germline V gene, CDR1 is WSHSY and CDR2 is SAAADI. CDR3 size: 13 residues. V lost 4 bases, J lost 4 bases, and 2 bases stayed unmatched. This sequence was found in an adult with an advanced solid tumor such as melanoma, head and neck, liver or kidney cancer. The specimen was CD4+ or CD8+ T cells sorted from blood, collected in a trial of the OX40 agonist ivuxolimab. The chain couples TRBV10-2 to TRBJ2-5; TRBD2 matches 8 bases. CDR3 in amino acids: CASSAGRVETQYF. The CDR3 bases are TGCGCCAGCAGTGCCGGGAGGGTAGAGACCCAGTACTTC.